This T cell receptor beta chain appears in the sequencing data of a study of T cell repertoires in cytomegalovirus infection. The wider study: From public TCR beta signatures came an indication of both CMV infection and matching HLA type. Study results and limitations: Pooled public TCR beta family frequency picked out CMV carriers with the relevant HLA.

TCRdb used MiXCR to reprocess the reads, holding one entry per CDR3 protein. The sample lists around 260,000 distinct CDR3 sequences; over 8% were seen once. This clonotype was counted at least ten times. Its matching antigen is unknown. Germline V gives CDR1 LNHDA, CDR2 SQIVND (reference sequence). This CDR3 region has 15 residues. Deletions cut 5 bases from V and 4 bases from J, with 15 bases between. This clonotype was obtained from a human donor in good health (CMV status not recorded). Some clones in this sample may be carry-over from other donors' samples. This sequence joins TRBV19 and TRBJ1-5, with D possibly TRBD1 on 5 matching bases. The sequencing input was PBMCs. The CDR3 protein is CASSAPGKANQPQHF. In nucleotides, the CDR3 is TGTGCCAGTAGTGCCCCAGGGAAGGCAAATCAGCCCCAGCATTTT.